Following are 20 T cell receptor beta chains from one sample sequenced in a study of cytomegalovirus exposure and HLA in healthy donors (dated by TCRdb to 2015 to 2018). Library construction relied on the immunoSEQ multiplex PCR assay. For the multiplex PCR, a mixture combining 60 forward primers for TCR Vbeta segments and 13 reverse primers for TCR Jbeta segments was used. TCRdb retrieved this table from immuneACCESS and kept in-frame rearrangements only. Not all clones are present; in checked studies, unresolved V genes account for under half, and no reason is known for the remainder. A total of 100,000 to 150,000 clones appear in this sample, 80% of them only once. The ten largest make up approximately 8.4% of the sample. The sequencing input was PBMCs. Every receptor here comes from a man between 25 and 39 years old in good health and CMV-seropositive.

The table lists this clone with a few counts. The chain employs TRBV6-6 and TRBJ1-1, with 8 bases fitting TRBD1. V shed 5 bases, J shed 10 bases, and the junction held 18 bases outside the gene matches. The CDR3 length is 16 residues. In germline, CDR1 is MNHNY, CDR2 SVGAGI (reference sequence). The CDR3 bases are TGTGCCAGCAGTCGAAACCCTGGACAGGGCGGGAGCGGAGCTTTCTTT. This codes for CASSRNPGQGGSGAFF.

This clone was detected only a few times. The chain has TRBV6-5 and TRBJ1-3; D possibly corresponds to TRBD1 (5 bases). Trimming cost V 4 bases and J 3 bases, with 7 bases left between them. This CDR3 is 13 amino acids long. Per germline, CDR1 MNHEY and CDR2 SVGAGI. CDR3 sequence (DNA): TGTGCCAGCAGTTCGGGGGGTGGAAACACCATATATTTT. It codes for CASSSGGGNTIYF.

This chain joins TRBV4-1 and TRBJ1-5, with 7 bases that match TRBD1. The CDR3 contains 14 residues. The germline CDR1 and CDR2 sequences are MGHRA and YSYEKL. The trim removed 3 bases at V and 4 bases at J, leaving 3 bases unmatched. The CDR3 DNA sequence: TGCGCCAGCAGCCAGGGGGACAGAAATCAGCCCCAGCATTTT. It translates to CASSQGDRNQPQHF.

This chain uses TRBV27 with TRBJ1-2; 9 nucleotides match TRBD1. Trimming took 5 bases from V and 2 from J; bases not matched to a gene: 0. The CDR3 loop spans 13 amino acids. The germline V gene has CDR1 MNHEY and CDR2 SMNVEV (reference sequence). DNA of the CDR3: TGTGCCAGCAGTGACAGGGGGAACTATGGCTACACCTTC. Its protein is CASSDRGNYGYTF.

The chain couples TRBV9 to TRBJ2-3; 7 bases line up with TRBD1. Germline CDR1 is SGDLS and CDR2 is YYNGEE. The ends lost 4 bases at V and 3 bases at J; junction bases unmatched: 5. The CDR3 has 14 amino acids. DNA of the CDR3: TGTGCCAGCAGCCCCCCGACAGGGACAGATACGCAGTATTTT. Encoded protein: CASSPPTGTDTQYF.

This chain connects TRBV7-9 to TRBJ2-1; 7 bases map to TRBD1. Losses at the gene ends were 1 base for V and 7 bases for J; bases not matched to a gene: 7. The CDR3 is 15 residues long. Germline CDR1 reads SEHNR; CDR2 reads FQNEAQ (reference sequence). CDR3 residues: CASSLVPGRGNEQFF. CDR3 in DNA: TGTGCCAGCAGCTTAGTTCCGGGCAGGGGGAATGAGCAGTTCTTC.

As DNA, the CDR3 is TGCGCCAGCAGCTTACAGGGGGGCCCTACTCCTACGCAGTACTTC. Its translation: CASSLQGGPTPTQYF. This chain joins TRBV5-1 and TRBJ2-7, with TRBD1 identical over 8 bases. The trim removed 2 bases at V and 9 bases at J, leaving 13 bases unmatched. Germline lookup yields CDR1 SGHRS and CDR2 YFSETQ. The CDR3 has 15 amino acids.

The chain recombines TRBV7-2 with TRBJ2-5; possible D gene TRBD1, 5 bases. Germline V gives CDR1 SGHTA, CDR2 FQGNSA. Deletions cut 8 bases from V and 4 bases from J, with 14 bases between. The CDR3 has 13 residues. The CDR3: CASARGNSETQYF. Here the CDR3 DNA reads TGTGCCAGCGCTAGGGGCAACTCAGAGACCCAGTACTTC.

The chain links TRBV10-3 to TRBJ1-5; no firm D call. The V gene's germline CDR1 is ENHRY and CDR2 SYGVKD. The CDR3 is made up of 16 amino acids. V lost 2 bases and J lost 1, with 12 bases in between. The DNA for the CDR3 is TGTGCCATCAGTGAGATTCCACCAACAAGCAATCAGCCCCAGCATTTT. Its protein is CAISEIPPTSNQPQHF.

The chain joins TRBV6-1 to TRBJ2-2; 8 nucleotides match TRBD2. Germline V CDR1 and CDR2: MNHNS, SASEGT. The CDR3 length is 14 residues. V shed 10 bases, J shed 1 base, and the junction held 5 bases outside the gene matches. In nucleotides, the CDR3 is TGTGCCACCCGGGAGGGGGGGAACACCGGGGAGCTGTTTTTT. Translation: CATREGGNTGELFF.

The chain uses TRBV7-8 and TRBJ2-3; D may be TRBD2 (6 bases). CDR1 and CDR2 from the germline V gene are SGHVS and FQNEAQ. This CDR3 region has 13 residues. V was trimmed by 4 bases and J by 10 bases, leaving 15 bases between them. CDR3 residues: CASSSRSGWAQYF. CDR3 bases: TGTGCCAGCAGCTCAAGGAGCGGGTGGGCGCAGTATTTT.

The V gene is TRBV11-2, the J gene TRBJ2-1, with TRBD2 matching 11 bases. After removal of 1 base from V and 1 base from J, the junction contained 3 bases not matched to a gene. CDR1 and CDR2 (germline): SGHAT, FQNNGV. This CDR3 is 17 amino acids long. As DNA, the CDR3 is TGTGCCAGCAGCTTAGCTAGCGGGGGGCTATCCTACAATGAGCAGTTCTTC. Protein product: CASSLASGGLSYNEQFF.

The genes are TRBV11-3 and TRBJ2-5, with 11 positions matching TRBD2. The CDR3 extends over 15 amino acids. Germline lookup yields CDR1 SGHNT and CDR2 YENEEA. Trimming cost V 4 bases and J 3 bases; bases outside gene matches: 4. DNA of the CDR3: TGTGCCAGCAGCTCCTATAGCGGGGGGGAAGAGACCCAGTACTTC. It yields the protein CASSSYSGGEETQYF.

The chain employs TRBV9 and TRBJ2-1; 9 nucleotides agree with TRBD2. Germline V gene lookup returns CDR1 SGDLS and CDR2 YYNGEE. The junction had 4 bases not matched to a gene; V was cut back by 0 bases and J by 6 bases. This CDR3 is 15 amino acids long. The CDR3 loop is CASSVVAGESNEQFF. In DNA, the CDR3 is TGTGCCAGCAGCGTAGTAGCGGGGGAATCCAATGAGCAGTTCTTC.

V gene TRBV15 combines with J gene TRBJ2-5; TRBD1 matches at 7 bases. The germline V gene encodes CDR1 LNHNV and CDR2 YYDKDF (reference sequence). V shed 5 bases and J 5 bases; nucleotides not matched to a gene: 11. The CDR3 has 15 amino acids. CDR3 residues: CATSSPRGGGETQYF. CDR3 bases: TGTGCCACCAGCTCCCCCCGAGGGGGCGGGGAGACCCAGTACTTC.

V gene TRBV6-1 combines with J gene TRBJ1-1, with a possible D match to TRBD1 (5 bases). Deletions cut 6 bases from V and 3 bases from J, with 11 bases between. Per the germline V gene, CDR1 is MNHNS and CDR2 is SASEGT. The CDR3 consists of 13 residues. The CDR3 DNA reads as TGTGCCAGCAGCACAGGAACGTACACTGAAGCTTTCTTT. Translated, it gives CASSTGTYTEAFF.

The chain is built from TRBV9 and TRBJ2-3; 9 bases line up with TRBD2. The CDR3 totals 16 residues. Germline V gene lookup returns CDR1 SGDLS and CDR2 YYNGEE. The junction had 12 bases not matched to a gene; V was cut back by 6 bases and J by 4 bases. This CDR3 is CASTWGLAGRADTQYF. For the CDR3, the DNA is TGTGCCAGCACCTGGGGGCTAGCGGGGAGGGCAGATACGCAGTATTTT.

This sequence joins TRBV6-5 and TRBJ1-1; D is unclear. Germline loops: CDR1 MNHEY, CDR2 SVGAGI. Trimming shortened V by 4 bases and J by 7 bases, and 19 bases separated the two germline ends. This CDR3 has 15 residues. CDR3 sequence reads: CASSSSGPPADEAFF. For the CDR3, the DNA is TGTGCCAGCAGTTCCTCGGGCCCCCCCGCCGATGAAGCTTTCTTT.

V gene TRBV7-3 combines with J gene TRBJ2-6; TRBD1 matches 8 bases. The CDR3 loop spans 15 amino acids. In germline, CDR1 is SGHTA, CDR2 FQGTGA. Trimming removed 6 bases from V and 2 bases from J; junction bases left unmatched: 3. The CDR3 DNA is TGTGCCAGCAGTCTGGACAGGGCTGGGGCCAACGTCCTGACTTTC. Translating it yields CASSLDRAGANVLTF.

This chain connects TRBV5-6 to TRBJ2-3; no definite D call. V was cut by 2 bases and J by 0 bases, with 4 bases left in between. Germline CDR1 SGHDT, CDR2 YYEEEE. CDR3 size: 13 residues. The CDR3 DNA reads TGTGCCAGCAGCTTTCTTAGCACAGATACGCAGTATTTT. Residues: CASSFLSTDTQYF.